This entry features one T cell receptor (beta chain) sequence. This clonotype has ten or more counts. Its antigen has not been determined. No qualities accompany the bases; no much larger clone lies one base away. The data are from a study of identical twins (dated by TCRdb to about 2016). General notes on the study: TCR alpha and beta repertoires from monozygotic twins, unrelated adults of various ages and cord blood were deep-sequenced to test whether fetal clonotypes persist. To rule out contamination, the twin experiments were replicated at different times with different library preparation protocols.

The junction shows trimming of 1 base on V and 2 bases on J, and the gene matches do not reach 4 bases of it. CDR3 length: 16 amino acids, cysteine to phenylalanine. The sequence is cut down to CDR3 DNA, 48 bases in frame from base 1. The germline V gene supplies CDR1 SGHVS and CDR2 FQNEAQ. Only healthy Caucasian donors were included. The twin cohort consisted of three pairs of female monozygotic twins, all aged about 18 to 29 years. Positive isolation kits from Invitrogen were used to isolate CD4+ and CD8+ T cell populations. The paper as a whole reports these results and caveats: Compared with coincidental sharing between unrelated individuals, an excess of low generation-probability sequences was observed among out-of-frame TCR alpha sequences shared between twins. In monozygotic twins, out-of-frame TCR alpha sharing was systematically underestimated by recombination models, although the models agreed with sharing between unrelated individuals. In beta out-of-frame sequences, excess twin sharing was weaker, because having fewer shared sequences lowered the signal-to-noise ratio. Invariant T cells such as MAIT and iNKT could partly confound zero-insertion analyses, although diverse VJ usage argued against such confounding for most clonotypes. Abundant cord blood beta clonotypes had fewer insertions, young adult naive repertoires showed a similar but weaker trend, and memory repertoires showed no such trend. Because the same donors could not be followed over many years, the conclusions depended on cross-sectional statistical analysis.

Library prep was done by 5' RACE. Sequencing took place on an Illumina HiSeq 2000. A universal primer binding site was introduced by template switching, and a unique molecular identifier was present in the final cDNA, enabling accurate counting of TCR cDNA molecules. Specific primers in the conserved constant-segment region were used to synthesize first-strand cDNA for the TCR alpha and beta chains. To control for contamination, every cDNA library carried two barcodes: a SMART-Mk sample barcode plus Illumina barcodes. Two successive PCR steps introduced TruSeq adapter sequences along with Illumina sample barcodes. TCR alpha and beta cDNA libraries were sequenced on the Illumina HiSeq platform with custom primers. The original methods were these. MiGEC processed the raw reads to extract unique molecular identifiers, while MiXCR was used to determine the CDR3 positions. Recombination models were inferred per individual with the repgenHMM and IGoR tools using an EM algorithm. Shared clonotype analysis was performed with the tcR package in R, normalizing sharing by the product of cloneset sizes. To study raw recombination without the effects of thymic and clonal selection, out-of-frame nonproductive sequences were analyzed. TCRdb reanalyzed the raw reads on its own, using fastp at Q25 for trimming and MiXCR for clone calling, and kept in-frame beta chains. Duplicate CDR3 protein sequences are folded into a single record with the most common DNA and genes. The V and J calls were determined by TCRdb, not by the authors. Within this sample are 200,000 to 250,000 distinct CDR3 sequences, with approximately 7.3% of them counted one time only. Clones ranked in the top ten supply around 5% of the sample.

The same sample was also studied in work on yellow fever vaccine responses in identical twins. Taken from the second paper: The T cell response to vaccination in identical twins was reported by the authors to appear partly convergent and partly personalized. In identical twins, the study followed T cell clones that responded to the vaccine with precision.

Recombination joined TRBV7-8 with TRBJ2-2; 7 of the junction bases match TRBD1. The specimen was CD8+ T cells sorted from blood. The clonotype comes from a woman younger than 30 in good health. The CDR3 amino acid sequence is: CASSLEAGGNTGELFF. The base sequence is TGTGCCAGCAGCTTAGAGGCAGGGGGAAACACCGGGGAGCTGTTTTTT.